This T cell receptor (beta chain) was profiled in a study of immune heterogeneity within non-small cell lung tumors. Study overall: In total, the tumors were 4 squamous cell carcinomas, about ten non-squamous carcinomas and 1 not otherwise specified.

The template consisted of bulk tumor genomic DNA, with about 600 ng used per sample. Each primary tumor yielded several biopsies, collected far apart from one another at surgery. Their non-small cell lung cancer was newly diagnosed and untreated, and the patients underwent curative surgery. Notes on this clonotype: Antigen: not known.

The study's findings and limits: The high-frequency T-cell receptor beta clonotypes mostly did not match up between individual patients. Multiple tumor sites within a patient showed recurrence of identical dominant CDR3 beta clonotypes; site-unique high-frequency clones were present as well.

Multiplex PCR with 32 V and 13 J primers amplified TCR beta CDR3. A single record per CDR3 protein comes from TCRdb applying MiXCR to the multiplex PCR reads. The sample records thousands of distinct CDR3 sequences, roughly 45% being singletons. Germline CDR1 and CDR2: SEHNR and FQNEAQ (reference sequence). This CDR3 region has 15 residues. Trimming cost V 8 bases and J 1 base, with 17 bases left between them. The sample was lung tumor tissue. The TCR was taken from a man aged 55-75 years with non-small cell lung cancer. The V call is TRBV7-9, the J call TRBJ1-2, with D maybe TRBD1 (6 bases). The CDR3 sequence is CASQGTGTYNYGYTF. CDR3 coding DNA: TGTGCCAGCCAAGGAACAGGGACCTATAACTATGGCTACACCTTC.